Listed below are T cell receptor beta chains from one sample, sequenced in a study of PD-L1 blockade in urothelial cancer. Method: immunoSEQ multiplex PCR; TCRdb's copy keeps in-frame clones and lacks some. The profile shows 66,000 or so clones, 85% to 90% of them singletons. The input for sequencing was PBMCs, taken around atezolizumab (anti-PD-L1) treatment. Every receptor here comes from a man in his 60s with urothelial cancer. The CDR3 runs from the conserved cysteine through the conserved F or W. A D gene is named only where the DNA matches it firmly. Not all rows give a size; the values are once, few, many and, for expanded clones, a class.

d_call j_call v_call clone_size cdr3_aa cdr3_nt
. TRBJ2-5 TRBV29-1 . CSVNSQETQYF TGCAGCGTAAACAGTCAAGAGACCCAGTACTTC
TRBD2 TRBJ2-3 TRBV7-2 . CASSLGPSGGSDTQYF TGTGCCAGCAGCTTGGGGCCTAGCGGGGGGTCAGATACGCAGTATTTT
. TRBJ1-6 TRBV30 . CAWNRGRSPLHF TGTGCCTGGAATCGCGGGCGCTCACCCCTCCACTTT
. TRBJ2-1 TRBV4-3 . CASSQGAGVLDEQFF TGCGCCAGCAGCCAAGGCGCAGGGGTCTTGGATGAGCAGTTCTTC
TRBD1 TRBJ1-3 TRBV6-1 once CASCSTGGNTIYF TGTGCCAGCTGTTCGACAGGGGGAAACACCATATATTTT
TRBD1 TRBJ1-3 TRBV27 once CASSLIGTAIGSGNTIYF TGTGCCAGCAGTTTAATCGGGACAGCCATTGGATCCGGAAACACCATATATTTT
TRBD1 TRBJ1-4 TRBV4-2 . CASSQVLGQGGKLFF TGTGCCAGCAGCCAAGTCCTTGGACAGGGTGGAAAACTGTTTTTT
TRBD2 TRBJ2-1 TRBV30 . CAWSVASGPYNEQFF TGTGCCTGGAGTGTTGCTAGCGGACCCTACAATGAGCAGTTCTTC
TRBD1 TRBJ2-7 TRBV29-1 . CSVRTGAYEQYF TGCAGCGTTAGGACAGGCGCCTACGAGCAGTACTTC
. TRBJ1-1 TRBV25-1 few CASSEYARGNTEAFF TGTGCCAGCAGTGAATACGCCAGGGGGAACACTGAAGCTTTCTTT
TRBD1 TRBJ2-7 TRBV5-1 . CASSPAGGIHEQYF TGCGCCAGCAGCCCCGCAGGGGGCATCCACGAGCAGTACTTC
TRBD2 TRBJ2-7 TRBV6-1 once CASSGGGDYEQYF TGTGCCAGCAGTGGGGGGGGAGACTACGAGCAGTACTTC
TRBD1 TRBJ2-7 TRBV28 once CASSLRGPPYEQYF TGTGCCAGCAGTTTAAGGGGGCCCCCCTACGAGCAGTACTTC
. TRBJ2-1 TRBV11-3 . CASSLTEFEQFF TGTGCCAGCAGTCTGACAGAGTTTGAGCAGTTCTTC
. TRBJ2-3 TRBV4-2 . CASSQDSGIGRVDTQYF TGTGCCAGCAGCCAAGATTCAGGGATAGGAAGGGTAGATACGCAGTATTTT
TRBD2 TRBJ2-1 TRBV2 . CASSPLAGNLQFF TGTGCCAGCAGTCCCCTAGCGGGAAATTTGCAGTTCTTC
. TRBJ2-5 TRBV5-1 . CASSLAIVETQYF TGCGCCAGCAGCTTGGCCATTGTGGAGACCCAGTACTTC
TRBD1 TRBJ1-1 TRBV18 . CASSLNRGRNTEAFF TGTGCCAGCTCACTCAACAGGGGGCGGAACACTGAAGCTTTCTTT
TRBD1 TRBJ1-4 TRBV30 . CAWSVPRTGGEKLFF TGTGCCTGGAGTGTACCAAGGACAGGGGGGGAAAAACTGTTTTTT
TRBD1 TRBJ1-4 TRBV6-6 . CASSWGQINEKLFF TGTGCCAGCAGCTGGGGACAGATTAATGAAAAACTGTTTTTT
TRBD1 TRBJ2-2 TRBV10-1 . CASSTGTGENGELFF TGCGCCAGCAGCACCGGGACAGGGGAAAACGGGGAGCTGTTTTTT
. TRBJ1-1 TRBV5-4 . CASSQAMNTEAFF TGTGCCAGCAGTCAAGCTATGAACACTGAAGCTTTCTTT
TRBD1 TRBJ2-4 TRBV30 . CAWSVTGGINIQYF TGTGCCTGGAGTGTAACAGGGGGCATAAACATTCAGTACTTC
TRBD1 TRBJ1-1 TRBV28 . CASSRGDSRNTEAFF TGTGCCAGCAGTAGAGGGGACAGCCGAAACACTGAAGCTTTCTTT
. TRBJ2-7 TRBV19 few CASRSSLYEQYF TGTGCCAGTAGGTCGTCACTCTACGAGCAGTACTTC
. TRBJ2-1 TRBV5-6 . CASSWGGREISYNEQFF TGTGCCAGCAGCTGGGGTGGACGGGAAATTTCCTACAATGAGCAGTTCTTC
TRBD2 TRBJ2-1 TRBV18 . CASSPRTSGRNEQFF TGTGCCAGCTCACCAAGGACTAGCGGGAGGAATGAGCAGTTCTTC
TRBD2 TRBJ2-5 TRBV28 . CASSLPSGTDTQYF TGTGCCAGCAGTTTACCTAGCGGGACGGATACCCAGTACTTC
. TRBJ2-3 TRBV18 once CASSPTGEDTQYF TGTGCCAGCTCGCCGACAGGAGAGGATACGCAGTATTTT
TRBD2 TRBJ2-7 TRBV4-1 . CASSHKRDSSSYEQYF TGCGCCAGCAGCCACAAGCGGGACTCCAGCTCCTACGAGCAGTACTTC
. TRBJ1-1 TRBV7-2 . CASSLVPLEGVTEAFF TGTGCCAGCAGCTTAGTCCCTCTAGAGGGCGTCACTGAAGCTTTCTTT
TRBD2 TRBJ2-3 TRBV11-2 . CASRPVSGEGTDTQYF TGTGCCAGCAGACCGGTTTCGGGGGAGGGGACAGATACGCAGTATTTT
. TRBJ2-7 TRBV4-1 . CASSQEYRAGYEQYF TGCGCCAGCAGCCAAGAATACAGGGCGGGTTACGAGCAGTACTTC
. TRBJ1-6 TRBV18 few CASSSNSPLHF TGTGCCAGCTCATCAAATTCACCCCTCCACTTT
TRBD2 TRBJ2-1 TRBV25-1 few CASSESRGLESNEQFF TGTGCCAGCAGTGAAAGCCGGGGACTAGAATCCAATGAGCAGTTCTTC
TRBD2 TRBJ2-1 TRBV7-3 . CASSLSSGGFNEQFF TGTGCCAGCAGCTTATCGAGCGGGGGCTTCAATGAGCAGTTCTTC
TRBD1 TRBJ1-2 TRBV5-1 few CASSLGQGGYGYTF TGCGCCAGCAGCTTGGGGCAGGGGGGCTATGGCTACACCTTC
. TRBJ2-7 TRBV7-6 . CASSPGDSEQYF TGTGCCAGCAGCCCGGGGGATTCCGAGCAGTACTTC
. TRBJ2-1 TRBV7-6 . CASSLVALISYNEQFF TGTGCCAGCAGCTTAGTTGCACTAATCTCCTACAATGAGCAGTTCTTC
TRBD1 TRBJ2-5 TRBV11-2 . CASSLAWTGPGETQYF TGTGCCAGCAGCTTAGCCTGGACAGGACCGGGAGAGACCCAGTACTTC
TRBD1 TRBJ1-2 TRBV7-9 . CASSPGQGDGYTF TGTGCCAGCAGCCCGGGACAGGGGGACGGCTACACCTTC
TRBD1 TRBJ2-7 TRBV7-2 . CASSSPGQGLYEQYF TGTGCCAGCAGCTCACCGGGACAGGGGTTATACGAGCAGTACTTC
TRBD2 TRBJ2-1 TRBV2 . CASRPTSGSISSYNEQFF TGTGCCAGCAGACCGACTAGCGGGAGTATAAGCTCCTACAATGAGCAGTTCTTC
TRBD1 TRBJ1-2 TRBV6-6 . CASSYQGEYGYTF TGTGCCAGCAGTTACCAGGGGGAGTATGGCTACACCTTC
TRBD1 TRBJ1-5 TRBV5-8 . CASRTRTGRNQPQHF TGTGCCAGCAGGACTCGGACAGGGCGCAATCAGCCCCAGCATTTT
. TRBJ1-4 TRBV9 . CASGVGATNEKLFF TGTGCCAGCGGAGTAGGGGCGACTAATGAAAAACTGTTTTTT
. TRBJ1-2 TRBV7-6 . CASSFQSGGHPWHYGYTF TGTGCCAGCAGCTTCCAATCCGGCGGGCACCCCTGGCACTATGGCTACACCTTC
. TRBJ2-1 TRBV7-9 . CASSLRYVVSGSSYNEQFF TGTGCCAGCAGCTTAAGATATGTCGTGAGCGGAAGCTCCTACAATGAGCAGTTCTTC
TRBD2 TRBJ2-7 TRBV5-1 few CASKLAGGRTYEQYF TGCGCCAGCAAATTAGCGGGAGGGCGGACCTACGAGCAGTACTTC
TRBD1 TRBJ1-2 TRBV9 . CASSVGQGGYGYTF TGTGCCAGCAGCGTTGGACAGGGGGGCTATGGCTACACCTTC
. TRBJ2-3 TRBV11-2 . CASSLRGHSYTDTQYF TGTGCCAGCAGCCTTCGGGGACACTCTTACACAGATACGCAGTATTTT
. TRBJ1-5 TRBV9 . CASSVEGGPNQPQHF TGTGCCAGCAGCGTAGAAGGTGGGCCCAATCAGCCCCAGCATTTT
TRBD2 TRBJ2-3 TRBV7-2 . CASSKRTSGIRTDTQYF TGTGCCAGCAGCAAAAGGACTAGCGGGATCCGCACAGATACGCAGTATTTT
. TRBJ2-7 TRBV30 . CAWDPTGYEQYF TGTGCCTGGGACCCTACGGGCTACGAGCAGTACTTC